The T cell receptor (beta chain) under discussion was sequenced for a study of T cell responses to AZD1222 COVID-19 vaccine. Points from the study as a whole: Spike-specific TCR breadth and depth rose after two AZD1222 doses. Donors in the cohort were predominantly white British and more often female, and clonal diversity was possibly underestimated.

This table comes from immunoSEQ multiplex PCR, and its TCRdb copy is limited to in-frame clones, with some not included. This table has fewer than 180,000 clones, over 75% appearing once. The germline V gene has CDR1 SGDLS and CDR2 YYNGEE. V was clipped by 0 bases and J by 7 bases, with 8 bases between them. The CDR3 loop spans 13 amino acids. Points on this clone: Its cognate antigen is unknown.

The gene calls are TRBV9 and TRBJ1-5; unclear D gene. The source was peripheral blood, collected 28 days after the second AZD1222 dose. The source is an adult who received the AZD1222 COVID-19 vaccine. DNA of the CDR3: TGTGCCAGCAGCGTAGACGGAGACCAGCCCCAGCATTTT. Amino acid sequence: CASSVDGDQPQHF.